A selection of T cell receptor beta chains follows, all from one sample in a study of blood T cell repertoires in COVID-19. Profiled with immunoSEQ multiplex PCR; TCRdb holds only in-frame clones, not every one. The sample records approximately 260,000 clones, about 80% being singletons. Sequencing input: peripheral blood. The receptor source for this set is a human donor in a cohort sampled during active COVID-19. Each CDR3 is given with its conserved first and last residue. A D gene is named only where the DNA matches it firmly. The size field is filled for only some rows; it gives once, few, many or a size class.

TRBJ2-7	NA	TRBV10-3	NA	CATFKTDSYEQYF	TGTGCCACCTTCAAGACAGATTCCTACGAGCAGTACTTC
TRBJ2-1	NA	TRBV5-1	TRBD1	CASSYSGTDYNEQFF	TGCGCCAGCAGCTATTCCGGGACAGACTACAATGAGCAGTTCTTC
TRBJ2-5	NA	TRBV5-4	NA	CASSLGRDQETQYF	TGTGCCAGCAGCTTGGGCAGGGATCAAGAGACCCAGTACTTC
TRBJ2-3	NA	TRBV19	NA	CASRRGPSTDTQYF	TGTGCCAGTAGGCGGGGTCCTAGCACAGATACGCAGTATTTT
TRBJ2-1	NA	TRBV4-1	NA	CASSQDPSLGHVAYNEQFF	TGCGCCAGCAGCCAAGATCCCTCGCTAGGCCATGTCGCCTACAATGAGCAGTTCTTC
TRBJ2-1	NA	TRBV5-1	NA	CASSWGARSQREAQFF	TGCGCCAGCAGCTGGGGCGCGAGGTCCCAGAGGGAGGCACAGTTCTTC
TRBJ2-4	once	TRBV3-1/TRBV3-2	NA	CASSQIEGVRSKNIQYF	TGTGCCAGCAGCCAAATTGAGGGAGTTCGGTCCAAAAACATTCAGTACTTC
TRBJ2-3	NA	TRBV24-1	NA	CATSDFKQGSDTQYF	TGTGCCACCAGTGATTTCAAACAGGGATCAGATACGCAGTATTTT
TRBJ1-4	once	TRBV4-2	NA	CASSQRELLTNEKLFF	TGTGCCAGCAGCCAACGCGAACTGCTAACTAATGAAAAACTGTTTTTT
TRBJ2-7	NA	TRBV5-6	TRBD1	CASSFGTGVGEQYF	TGTGCCAGCAGCTTTGGGACAGGGGTGGGCGAGCAGTACTTC
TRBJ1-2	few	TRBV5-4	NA	CASSLDRANYGYTF	TGTGCCAGCAGCTTGGACAGAGCTAACTATGGCTACACCTTC
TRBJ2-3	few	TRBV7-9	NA	CASKQGSDTQYF	TGTGCCAGCAAACAGGGTTCAGATACGCAGTATTTT
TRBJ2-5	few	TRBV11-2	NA	CASSLGYAVIQETQYF	TGTGCCAGCAGCTTAGGCTATGCGGTTATTCAAGAGACCCAGTACTTC
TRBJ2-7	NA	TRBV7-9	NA	CASSFVLMDRHTEQYF	TGTGCCAGCAGCTTTGTCTTAATGGACAGACATACTGAGCAGTACTTC
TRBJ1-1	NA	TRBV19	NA	CATFNQGGAFF	TGTGCCACTTTCAATCAGGGAGGAGCTTTCTTT
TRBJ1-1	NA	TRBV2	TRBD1	CASSDGQGATEAFF	TGTGCCAGCAGTGACGGACAGGGGGCAACTGAAGCTTTCTTT
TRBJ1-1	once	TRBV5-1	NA	CASREDLVLREAFF	TGCGCCAGCAGGGAAGACTTGGTCTTGCGTGAAGCTTTCTTT
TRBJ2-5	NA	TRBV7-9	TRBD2	CASSPGGVRETQYF	TGTGCCAGCAGCCCCGGGGGGGTCCGGGAGACCCAGTACTTC
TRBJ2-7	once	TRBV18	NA	CASSPLNSGGEQYF	TGTGCCAGCTCACCACTAAACAGTGGAGGCGAGCAGTACTTC
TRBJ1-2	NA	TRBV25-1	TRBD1	CASSPGTVYGYTF	TGTGCCAGCAGTCCCGGGACAGTCTATGGCTACACCTTC
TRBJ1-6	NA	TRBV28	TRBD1	CASSLPGTGGPLHF	TGTGCCAGCAGTTTACCCGGGACAGGGGGACCCCTCCACTTT
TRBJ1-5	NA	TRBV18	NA	CASSPENNQPQHF	TGTGCCAGCTCACCGGAGAACAATCAGCCCCAGCATTTT
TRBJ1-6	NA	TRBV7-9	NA	CASSYGDSYNSPLHF	TGTGCCAGCAGCTACGGGGACTCCTATAATTCACCCCTCCACTTT
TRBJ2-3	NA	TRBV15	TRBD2	CATGSGGTDTQYF	TGTGCCACCGGAAGCGGGGGCACAGATACGCAGTATTTT
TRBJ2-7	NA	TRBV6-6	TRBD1	CASSYGTGFTYEQYF	TGTGCCAGCAGTTACGGGACAGGGTTTACTTACGAGCAGTACTTC
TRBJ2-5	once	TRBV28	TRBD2	CASTATRGGGGTQYF	TGTGCCAGCACTGCCACCCGGGGGGGCGGTGGGACCCAGTACTTC
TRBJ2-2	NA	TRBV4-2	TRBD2	CASSGTRGGGNTGELFF	TGTGCCAGCAGCGGAACACGGGGGGGCGGGAACACCGGGGAGCTGTTTTTT